The 15 T cell receptor beta chains below were found in one sample sequenced in a study of shared clonotypes between healthy human individuals. Clones were read by immunoSEQ multiplex PCR, and TCRdb kept only the in-frame ones, dropping some. The data show 2.3 million or so clones, approximately 93% seen once. Sequencing was done on a sample of naive CD4+ T cells from PBMCs. Described subset: CD45RA+ positively selected. The receptors shown here come from a young man in good health. Some clones in this sample may be carry-over from other donors' samples.

The rearrangement uses TRBV19 and TRBJ1-2; D not certain. The germline V gene encodes CDR1 LNHDA and CDR2 SQIVND (reference sequence). The V gene lost 5 bases and the J gene lost 6 bases, with 22 bases spanning the gap. The length of the CDR3 is 16 residues. CDR3 loop: CASSLLVSPVWNGYTF. The CDR3 bases are TGTGCCAGTAGTTTGCTGGTGTCTCCTGTCTGGAATGGCTACACCTTC.

The chain recombines TRBV27 with TRBJ2-1, with 13 nucleotides matching TRBD2. The CDR3 consists of 13 residues. From germline, CDR1 is MNHEY and CDR2 SMNVEV (reference sequence). J was trimmed by 10 bases and V by 6 bases; bases with no gene match: 3. The CDR3 loop reads CASRGLAGLEQFF. The CDR3 nucleotides are TGTGCCAGCAGGGGACTAGCGGGATTAGAGCAGTTCTTC.

The rearrangement uses TRBV5-1 and TRBJ2-7; D is possibly TRBD2 (6 bases). V was clipped by 3 bases and J by 12 bases, with 22 bases between them. The CDR3 runs to 14 residues. CDR1 is SGHRS, CDR2 YFSETQ, per germline. CDR3 region: CASSSEGRSRRAYF. CDR3 nucleotide sequence: TGCGCCAGCAGCTCGGAGGGACGGTCTCGAAGAGCGTACTTC.

This chain links TRBV30 with TRBJ2-1, with D unclear. Per germline, CDR1 GTSNPN and CDR2 SVGIG (reference sequence). Trimming removed 4 bases at V and 2 bases at J, with 3 bases between. The CDR3 is 11 residues long. CDR3 loop: CAWITYNEQFF. Written as DNA, the CDR3 is TGTGCCTGGATAACCTACAATGAGCAGTTCTTC.

The rearrangement joins TRBV28 to TRBJ2-7, with a possible D match to TRBD2 (6 bases). Germline V lookup: CDR1 MDHEN, CDR2 SYDVKM. The CDR3 sequence is 14 residues long. The V and J ends lost 2 bases and 3 bases respectively, with 11 bases between them. This chain's CDR3 is CASSLRSGVYEQYF. The CDR3 nucleotides are TGTGCCAGCAGTTTACGTTCGGGGGTCTACGAGCAGTACTTC.

The chain links TRBV5-4 to TRBJ2-7; D unresolved. Trimming removed 5 bases at V and 3 bases at J, with 6 bases between. The CDR3 is 11 amino acids. From germline, CDR1 is SGHNT and CDR2 YYREEE (reference sequence). The CDR3 region has the DNA TGTGCCAGCAGTAAAAACTACGAGCAGTACTTC. Translating it yields CASSKNYEQYF.

The genes are TRBV18 and TRBJ1-2; TRBD1 aligns across 10 bases. Trimming cost V 4 bases and J 7 bases; bases outside gene matches: 9. Germline CDR1 reads KGHSH; CDR2 reads LQKENI. The CDR3 is 15 amino acids. CDR3 in amino acids: CASSRGDRGLSGYTF. The CDR3 DNA follows: TGTGCCAGCTCACGCGGGGACAGGGGCCTCAGTGGCTACACCTTC.

This clone was detected once. The genes are TRBV28 and TRBJ2-7, with D unclear. Germline V gene lookup returns CDR1 MDHEN and CDR2 SYDVKM. CDR3 size: 12 residues. Trimming stripped 4 bases from V and 13 bases from J, with 17 bases between. CDR3 in amino acids: CASSSRTDRRYF. The DNA of the CDR3 is TGTGCCAGCAGTTCACGGACCGACCGACGATACTTC.

J is TRBJ2-7 and V is TRBV2, with 7 bases that match TRBD2. J lost 5 bases, V lost 3 bases, and 7 bases had no gene match. Looked up from germline, CDR1 is SNHLY and CDR2 is FYNNEI. This CDR3 contains 14 residues. CDR3 loop: CASSDGGRNNEQYF. The CDR3 nucleotides read TGTGCCAGCAGTGATGGCGGGAGAAACAACGAGCAGTACTTC.

J is TRBJ1-4 and V is TRBV9; D might be TRBD1 (5 bases). This CDR3 is 14 amino acids long. V was shortened by 0 bases and J by 6 bases, with 9 bases between the two germline ends. Germline assignment: CDR1 SGDLS and CDR2 YYNGEE. The CDR3 here is CASSVEGRHEKLFF. CDR3 coding DNA: TGTGCCAGCAGCGTAGAGGGGAGGCATGAAAAACTGTTTTTT.

The chain combines TRBV7-9 with TRBJ1-5; D uncertain. The CDR3 consists of 15 residues. V lost 2 bases and J 0 bases, leaving 8 bases between the germline ends. The germline V gene has CDR1 SEHNR and CDR2 FQNEAQ (reference sequence). The chain's CDR3 is CASSLMGSSNQPQHF. The CDR3 DNA reads as TGTGCCAGCAGCTTAATGGGCAGTAGCAATCAGCCCCAGCATTTT. The full variable domain, rest sourced from reference TRBV7-9 and TRBJ1-5, is DTGVSQNPRHKITKRGQNVTFRCDPISEHNRLYWYRQTLGQGPEFLTYFQNEAQLEKSRLLSDRFSAERPKGSFSTLEIQRTEQGDSAMYLCASSLMGSSNQPQHFGDGTRLSIL.

The chain has TRBV10-3 and TRBJ2-7, with D perhaps TRBD1 (6 bases). From germline, CDR1 is ENHRY and CDR2 SYGVKD. The CDR3 is 16 amino acids. The V gene lost 6 bases and the J gene lost 9 bases, with 27 bases spanning the gap. The CDR3 reads CAIRERADSVSVGQYF. CDR3 in DNA: TGTGCCATCAGGGAGAGAGCGGACAGTGTTTCGGTCGGGCAGTACTTC.

The chain is built from TRBV4-3 and TRBJ2-7; D gene ambiguous. This CDR3 is 15 amino acids long. The V gene lost 1 base and the J gene lost 2 bases, with 12 bases spanning the gap. Germline lookup yields CDR1 LGHNA and CDR2 YSLEER. The CDR3 spells CASSQVLVNPYEQYF. The DNA of the CDR3 is TGCGCCAGCAGCCAAGTCTTGGTGAACCCCTACGAGCAGTACTTC.

The chain employs TRBV9 and TRBJ2-1, with TRBD2 identical over 12 bases. Germline V gives CDR1 SGDLS, CDR2 YYNGEE. CDR3 length equals 18 residues. The V gene end was trimmed by 0 bases and the J gene end by 4 bases; junction bases not matched to a gene: 8. The chain's CDR3 is CASSVAATSGSGYNEQFF. DNA for the CDR3: TGTGCCAGCAGCGTAGCTGCGACTAGCGGGAGCGGGTACAATGAGCAGTTCTTC.

This chain uses TRBV28 with TRBJ2-7; 10 nucleotides agree with TRBD1. V was pared by 11 bases and J by 4 bases, with 11 bases of the junction left unmatched. Germline CDR1 and CDR2: MDHEN and SYDVKM. The CDR3 sequence is 14 residues long. CDR3 sequence: CAAKGQGGRYEQYF. The CDR3 DNA is TGTGCCGCTAAAGGACAGGGGGGAAGGTACGAGCAGTACTTC.